These T cell receptor beta chains were read from a single sample in a study of T cell responses to AZD1222 COVID-19 vaccine. Assay: immunoSEQ multiplex PCR; the TCRdb copy retains only in-frame clones and omits some. Of 160,000 or so clones in the sample, around nine tenths were seen once. Sample: peripheral blood, taken 28 days after the second AZD1222 dose. These receptors came from an adult who received the AZD1222 COVID-19 vaccine. Each CDR3 is given with its conserved first and last residue. A D gene is named only where the DNA matches it firmly. Rows give clone size only sometimes, using once, few, many, or a class for an expanded clone.

j_gene: TRBJ1-1; abundance: .; d_gene: .; v_gene: TRBV18; CDR3aa: CASSQDPVAEAFF; CDR3nt: TGTGCCAGCTCACAGGACCCGGTCGCTGAAGCTTTCTTT
j_gene: TRBJ1-1; abundance: .; d_gene: .; v_gene: TRBV21-1; CDR3aa: CASSRRGQGRGNTEAFF; CDR3nt: TGTGCCAGCAGCCGCAGGGGACAGGGGAGAGGGAACACTGAAGCTTTCTTT
j_gene: TRBJ2-7; abundance: once; d_gene: .; v_gene: TRBV5-1; CDR3aa: CASSLGGAQGEQYF; CDR3nt: TGCGCCAGCAGCTTAGGGGGGGCCCAGGGCGAGCAGTACTTC
j_gene: TRBJ1-1; abundance: .; d_gene: .; v_gene: TRBV15; CDR3aa: CATSRDRGPRTEAFF; CDR3nt: TGTGCCACCAGCAGAGATCGAGGGCCTAGAACTGAAGCTTTCTTT
j_gene: TRBJ2-3; abundance: .; d_gene: .; v_gene: TRBV30; CDR3aa: CAWGGAGSSTDTQYF; CDR3nt: TGTGCCTGGGGGGGGGCGGGCTCTAGCACAGATACGCAGTATTTT
j_gene: TRBJ1-4; abundance: .; d_gene: .; v_gene: TRBV12-3/TRBV12-4; CDR3aa: CASSFYGEKLFF; CDR3nt: TGTGCCAGCAGTTTTTACGGTGAAAAACTGTTTTTT
j_gene: TRBJ1-5; abundance: .; d_gene: TRBD1; v_gene: TRBV30; CDR3aa: CAWGTERVRPQHF; CDR3nt: TGTGCCTGGGGGACAGAAAGGGTCCGGCCCCAGCATTTT
j_gene: TRBJ1-5; abundance: .; d_gene: .; v_gene: TRBV10-2; CDR3aa: CASSPDTVHQPQHF; CDR3nt: TGCGCCAGCAGCCCGGACACGGTTCATCAGCCCCAGCATTTT
j_gene: TRBJ1-2; abundance: .; d_gene: .; v_gene: TRBV19; CDR3aa: CASTPSNGGYTF; CDR3nt: TGTGCCAGTACCCCGTCGAACGGTGGCTACACCTTC
j_gene: TRBJ1-2; abundance: .; d_gene: .; v_gene: TRBV15; CDR3aa: CATSRDSGQYYGYTF; CDR3nt: TGTGCCACCAGCAGAGACTCAGGACAGTACTATGGCTACACCTTC
j_gene: TRBJ2-1; abundance: once; d_gene: TRBD2; v_gene: TRBV13; CDR3aa: CASSPDGGVSYNEQFF; CDR3nt: TGTGCCAGCAGCCCCGATGGGGGGGTAAGCTACAATGAGCAGTTCTTC
j_gene: TRBJ1-4; abundance: .; d_gene: TRBD1; v_gene: TRBV6-5; CDR3aa: CASSTRGTGEKLFF; CDR3nt: TGTGCCAGCAGTACACGTGGGACAGGCGAAAAACTGTTTTTT
j_gene: TRBJ1-5; abundance: .; d_gene: .; v_gene: TRBV7-2; CDR3aa: CASSLEIGRISNQPQHF; CDR3nt: TGTGCCAGCAGCTTAGAGATAGGACGGATTAGCAATCAGCCCCAGCATTTT
j_gene: TRBJ1-2; abundance: .; d_gene: TRBD1; v_gene: TRBV10-3; CDR3aa: CAISDDRDTGYTF; CDR3nt: TGTGCCATCAGTGACGACAGGGATACTGGCTACACCTTC
j_gene: TRBJ1-1; abundance: .; d_gene: .; v_gene: TRBV10-1; CDR3aa: CASSLRTANTEAFF; CDR3nt: TGCGCCAGCAGCCTTCGGACAGCCAACACTGAAGCTTTCTTT
j_gene: TRBJ1-1; abundance: .; d_gene: .; v_gene: TRBV6-5; CDR3aa: CASSLGTAAEAFF; CDR3nt: TGTGCCAGCAGTTTAGGGACGGCGGCTGAAGCTTTCTTT
j_gene: TRBJ1-4; abundance: .; d_gene: .; v_gene: TRBV12-5; CDR3aa: CASGLGTTNEKLFF; CDR3nt: TGTGCTAGTGGTTTAGGTACGACTAATGAAAAACTGTTTTTT
j_gene: TRBJ1-2; abundance: .; d_gene: .; v_gene: TRBV6-5; CDR3aa: CASTQTDTGGYTF; CDR3nt: TGTGCCAGCACCCAGACGGATACGGGCGGCTACACCTTC
j_gene: TRBJ1-5; abundance: .; d_gene: .; v_gene: TRBV6-1; CDR3aa: CASSEAVWAKQPQHF; CDR3nt: TGTGCCAGCAGTGAAGCCGTTTGGGCAAAGCAGCCCCAGCATTTT
j_gene: TRBJ2-7; abundance: .; d_gene: .; v_gene: TRBV27; CDR3aa: CASRLTLPGVYEQYF; CDR3nt: TGTGCCAGCAGACTAACTCTTCCCGGGGTCTACGAGCAGTACTTC
j_gene: TRBJ1-1; abundance: .; d_gene: .; v_gene: TRBV7-9; CDR3aa: CASSPRPTGATEAFF; CDR3nt: TGTGCCAGCAGTCCTAGACCCACTGGGGCGACTGAAGCTTTCTTT
j_gene: TRBJ2-3; abundance: .; d_gene: .; v_gene: TRBV7-6; CDR3aa: CASSLRQGRADTQYF; CDR3nt: TGTGCCAGCAGCTTGAGACAGGGGAGGGCAGATACGCAGTATTTT
j_gene: TRBJ1-3; abundance: .; d_gene: .; v_gene: TRBV18; CDR3aa: CASSPPIGNTIYF; CDR3nt: TGTGCCAGCTCACCACCTATTGGAAACACCATATATTTT
j_gene: TRBJ2-3; abundance: .; d_gene: .; v_gene: TRBV7-3; CDR3aa: CASSLRITDTQYF; CDR3nt: TGTGCCAGCAGCTTAAGGATCACAGATACGCAGTATTTT
j_gene: TRBJ1-4; abundance: few; d_gene: TRBD1; v_gene: TRBV3-1/TRBV3-2; CDR3aa: CASSPGDSFNEKLFF; CDR3nt: TGTGCCAGCAGCCCAGGGGACAGCTTTAATGAAAAACTGTTTTTT
j_gene: TRBJ2-7; abundance: .; d_gene: TRBD1; v_gene: TRBV2; CDR3aa: CASAPGQGYSYEQYF; CDR3nt: TGTGCCAGCGCACCGGGACAGGGATACTCCTACGAGCAGTACTTC
j_gene: TRBJ1-5; abundance: .; d_gene: TRBD1; v_gene: TRBV7-9; CDR3aa: CASSRGQQNQPQHF; CDR3nt: TGTGCCAGCAGCCGGGGACAGCAAAATCAGCCCCAGCATTTT
j_gene: TRBJ1-2; abundance: .; d_gene: TRBD1; v_gene: TRBV3-1/TRBV3-2; CDR3aa: CASSHTGTGFGYTF; CDR3nt: TGTGCCAGCAGCCACACCGGGACAGGGTTTGGCTACACCTTC
j_gene: TRBJ1-3; abundance: .; d_gene: .; v_gene: TRBV28; CDR3aa: CASSSRNSGNTIYF; CDR3nt: TGTGCCAGCAGTTCCCGTAACTCTGGAAACACCATATATTTT
j_gene: TRBJ1-5; abundance: .; d_gene: .; v_gene: TRBV9; CDR3aa: CASSSGVNQPQHF; CDR3nt: TGTGCCAGCAGCTCGGGGGTGAATCAGCCCCAGCATTTT
j_gene: TRBJ1-4; abundance: .; d_gene: TRBD1; v_gene: TRBV5-6; CDR3aa: CASSLRQGRNEKLFF; CDR3nt: TGTGCCAGCAGCCTCAGACAGGGACGAAATGAAAAACTGTTTTTT
j_gene: TRBJ2-3; abundance: .; d_gene: .; v_gene: TRBV20-1; CDR3aa: CSARAGDTQYF; CDR3nt: TGCAGTGCTAGAGCCGGAGATACGCAGTATTTT
j_gene: TRBJ1-1; abundance: .; d_gene: .; v_gene: TRBV3-1/TRBV3-2; CDR3aa: CASSQPTVRNTEAFF; CDR3nt: TGTGCCAGCAGCCAGCCGACAGTTCGGAACACTGAAGCTTTCTTT
j_gene: TRBJ1-6; abundance: .; d_gene: TRBD1; v_gene: TRBV27; CDR3aa: CASSSMTGVKYNSPLHF; CDR3nt: TGTGCCAGCAGTTCAATGACAGGGGTCAAGTATAATTCACCCCTCCACTTT
j_gene: TRBJ1-3; abundance: .; d_gene: .; v_gene: TRBV19; CDR3aa: CASSIPLEDRRNTIYF; CDR3nt: TGTGCCAGTAGTATCCCCCTCGAGGACAGAAGAAACACCATATATTTT
j_gene: TRBJ1-3; abundance: .; d_gene: .; v_gene: TRBV2; CDR3aa: CASRGARNTIYF; CDR3nt: TGTGCCAGCAGGGGGGCAAGAAACACCATATATTTT
j_gene: TRBJ2-5; abundance: few; d_gene: TRBD2; v_gene: TRBV3-1/TRBV3-2; CDR3aa: CASTQLAGWETQYF; CDR3nt: TGTGCCAGCACCCAACTAGCGGGGTGGGAGACCCAGTACTTC